This T cell receptor (beta chain) was documented in a study of CD8 T cells in Susac syndrome. TEMRA cells were FACS-enriched, unlike CD8+ and CD4+ T cells, which were negatively isolated. Germline V gene data show CDR1 as SQVTM and CDR2 as ANQGSEA. Trimming removed 6 bases from V and 0 bases from J, with 21 bases in between. This CDR3 region has 16 residues. A quantity of roughly 0.5 to 1 ug RNA underwent reverse transcription using random hexamers. Across 54 Vbeta and 13 Jbeta, immunoSEQ multiplex PCR amplified TCR beta CDR3. TCRdb ran MiXCR on the immunoSEQ multiplex PCR reads and lists one entry per CDR3 protein. Altogether more than 85,000 distinct CDR3 sequences are present, 95% to 98% being singletons, with the ten largest covering 0.096%.

This TCR came from a human donor in good health. What was sequenced was CD4+ T cells from PBMCs. The chain employs TRBV29-1 and TRBJ2-7; D is ambiguous. The DNA of the CDR3 is TGCAGCGTAGTTCCGGGTACGAAGAACCCCTCCTACGAGCAGTACTTC. Amino acids: CSVVPGTKNPSYEQYF.